The 6 T cell receptor beta chains in this list originate from one sample, sequenced in a study of blood T cell repertoires in COVID-19. Data came from immunoSEQ multiplex PCR; TCRdb stores just in-frame clones and leaves some out. The table lists around 57,000 clones, roughly 84% of them singletons, with 6.5% to 8% in the top ten. The sequenced sample consisted of peripheral blood. These receptors all come from a man in his fifties with active COVID-19.

The chain combines TRBV6-2 or TRBV6-3 with TRBJ2-3, with 9 bases identical to TRBD2. With 6 bases clipped from V and 8 bases from J, the junction kept 3 bases outside the gene matches. Germline V gene lookup returns CDR1 MNHEY and CDR2 SVGEGT. CDR3 size: 12 residues. Here the CDR3 DNA reads TGTGCCAGCAGCGATAGCGGGGGTACGCAGTATTTT. Translated: CASSDSGGTQYF.

The chain carries TRBV5-1 and TRBJ2-2; 9 nucleotides agree with TRBD1. CDR3 size: 16 residues. Germline V gene data show CDR1 as SGHRS and CDR2 as YFSETQ. With 3 bases clipped from V and 0 bases from J, the junction kept 3 bases outside the gene matches. This CDR3 is CASSSQGATNTGELFF. CDR3 DNA: TGCGCCAGCAGCTCACAGGGGGCTACGAACACCGGGGAGCTGTTTTTT.

The chain links TRBV6-4 to TRBJ1-4, with TRBD1 matching 7 bases. Unmatched junction bases numbered 7, after V lost 5 bases and J lost 7 bases. CDR1 and CDR2 (germline): MRHNA, SNTAGT. The CDR3 spans 14 residues. The CDR3, as DNA: TGTGCCAGCAGTCGGGACAGTGGGTGTGAAAAACTGTTTTTT. Translated, it gives CASSRDSGCEKLFF.

This chain joins TRBV6-6 and TRBJ2-7; 9 nucleotides match TRBD1. CDR3 size: 14 residues. With 7 bases clipped from V and 5 bases from J, the junction kept 9 bases outside the gene matches. Germline V lookup: CDR1 MNHNY, CDR2 SVGAGI (reference sequence). The CDR3 sequence: CASTSRDRDNEQYF. CDR3 DNA: TGTGCCAGCACCTCCCGGGACAGGGACAACGAGCAGTACTTC.

The rearrangement links TRBV28 to TRBJ2-3; the match to TRBD1 covers 12 bases. V shed 6 bases, J shed 7 bases, and the junction held 8 bases outside the gene matches. Germline V gene sequence: CDR1 MDHEN, CDR2 SYDVKM. This CDR3 spans 15 amino acids. In DNA, the CDR3 is TGTGCCAGCAGCACGGGACAGGGGGCGAGGTATACGCAGTATTTT. Translated, it gives CASSTGQGARYTQYF.

The chain uses TRBV19 and TRBJ2-1, with 12 bases fitting TRBD2. Germline values: CDR1 LNHDA, CDR2 SQIVND (reference sequence). This CDR3 is built from 16 residues. Germline trimming cut 4 bases from V and 7 bases from J; bases unmatched to any gene: 8. The CDR3 nucleotides are TGTGCCAGTAGTAAGCCGACTAGCGGGAGTGGGAATGAGCAGTTCTTC. Residues: CASSKPTSGSGNEQFF. The whole variable domain, remainder taken from reference TRBV19 and TRBJ2-1, is DGGITQSPKYLFRKEGQNVTLSCEQNLNHDAMYWYRQDPGQGLRLIYYSQIVNDFQKGDIAEGYSVSREKKESFPLTVTSAQKNPTAFYLCASSKPTSGSGNEQFFGPGTRLTVL.